Shown below are 17 T cell receptor beta chains from a single sample sequenced in a study of T cells in Graves' hyperthyroidism and ophthalmopathy. The source material, RNA transcripts, was used to amplify TCR beta CDR3 regions. When the TCR CDR3 underwent first-round RT-PCR, the HTBI primer set was used. TCRdb called the multiplex PCR reads again in MiXCR, with one record for every CDR3 protein. The profile shows about 400,000 distinct CDR3 sequences, approximately 14% of them singletons. The sequenced material came from blood. These receptors were taken from a woman between 18 and 29 years old with Graves' hyperthyroidism.

This clonotype was seen many times. The chain combines TRBV11-3 with TRBJ2-5; D ambiguous. Trimming shortened V by 0 bases and J by 2 bases, and 10 bases separated the two germline ends. This CDR3 contains 15 residues. Germline loops: CDR1 SGHNT, CDR2 YENEEA. The CDR3 DNA reads as TGTGCCAGCAGCTTAGACACCAGCCCACAAGAGACCCAGTACTTC. Translating gives CASSLDTSPQETQYF.

This clonotype was counted ten times or more. The V and J genes are TRBV2 and TRBJ1-2; perhaps TRBD1 as D (5 bases). The ends were cut back, 2 bases at V and 6 bases at J, with 19 bases in the middle. The CDR3 spans 16 residues. Germline V gene lookup returns CDR1 SNHLY and CDR2 FYNNEI. CDR3 nucleotide sequence: TGTGCCAGCAGTGAAACGGGGCAGGGAGGTCAGGATGGCTACACCTTC. Protein: CASSETGQGGQDGYTF.

This clonotype was seen a few times. A much larger clone sits a single nucleotide away, making a read error possible. The genes are TRBV27 and TRBJ2-7; D is ambiguous. From germline, CDR1 is MNHEY and CDR2 SMNVEV (reference sequence). This CDR3 is 12 amino acids long. The CDR3 is CATSDLSYEQYF. Written as DNA, the CDR3 is TGTGCCACCAGTGACCTCTCCTACGAGCAGTACTTC.

Many counts were recorded for this clonotype. The rearrangement uses TRBV7-9 and TRBJ2-2, with a tentative D call TRBD1 (5 bases). The CDR3 length is 14 residues. Trimming removed 4 bases from V and 4 bases from J, with 10 bases in between. Germline loops: CDR1 SEHNR, CDR2 FQNEAQ (reference sequence). DNA of the CDR3: TGTGCCAGCAGCTCTGGACACATCACCGGGGAGCTGTTTTTT. This encodes CASSSGHITGELFF.

This clonotype showed up many times. This sequence joins TRBV29-1 and TRBJ2-7; D is unresolved. This CDR3 is built from 11 residues. Trimming removed 4 bases from V and 1 base from J, with 5 bases in between. Germline values: CDR1 SQVTM, CDR2 ANQGSEA. CDR3 sequence reads: CSVGNSYEQYF. The CDR3 DNA reads TGCAGCGTTGGGAATTCCTACGAGCAGTACTTC.

The table lists this clonotype with many counts. The chain is built from TRBV6-1 and TRBJ1-6, with TRBD1 matching over 8 bases. CDR3 size: 15 residues. The J segment lost 4 bases and the V segment lost 8 bases, leaving 7 bases of the junction unmatched. Germline V lookup: CDR1 MNHNS, CDR2 SASEGT. The CDR3: CASWTGTAYNSPLHF. CDR3 DNA: TGTGCCAGCTGGACAGGGACAGCATATAATTCACCCCTCCACTTT.

This clonotype appeared many times. This chain connects TRBV11-2 to TRBJ1-2; possible D gene TRBD1, 5 bases. The ends were cut back, 6 bases at V and 0 bases at J, with 14 bases in the middle. Per the germline V gene, CDR1 is SGHAT and CDR2 is FQNNGV. CDR3 length: 15 amino acids. The CDR3 DNA sequence: TGTGCCAGCAGTTGGGGCAGCGGATCTAACTATGGCTACACCTTC. Protein product: CASSWGSGSNYGYTF. Complete variable domain (other parts from reference TRBV11-2 and TRBJ1-2): EAGVAQSPRYKIIEKRQSVAFWCNPISGHATLYWYQQILGQGPKLLIQFQNNGVVDDSQLPKDRFSAERLKGVDSTLKIQPAKLEDSAVYLCASSWGSGSNYGYTFGSGTRLTVV.

This clonotype was observed at least ten times. The rearrangement uses TRBV7-2 and TRBJ2-2; TRBD2 is a possible D gene (6 bases). The CDR3 contains 18 residues. Germline values: CDR1 SGHTA, CDR2 FQGNSA. Trimming left V 5 bases short and J 0 bases short, with 19 bases between. The CDR3 sequence is CASSGRDSQAANTGELFF. The CDR3, as DNA: TGTGCCAGCAGCGGTCGGGACTCCCAAGCCGCGAACACCGGGGAGCTGTTTTTT.

This clonotype was counted at least ten times. This chain connects TRBV27 to TRBJ2-7; 7 bases map to TRBD2. The CDR3 totals 13 residues. CDR1 and CDR2 (germline): MNHEY, SMNVEV (reference sequence). V was clipped by 6 bases and J by 5 bases; unmatched bases: 7. The CDR3 sequence is CASSLTSVHEQYF. CDR3 nucleotide sequence: TGTGCCAGCAGCCTCACTAGCGTCCACGAGCAGTACTTC.

This chain connects TRBV7-2 to TRBJ1-6, with TRBD1 as a possible D gene (5 bases). The CDR3 contains 16 residues. Trimming pared 4 bases from V and 7 bases from J, leaving 17 bases between. Germline V gene data show CDR1 as SGHTA and CDR2 as FQGNSA. The CDR3 spells CASSSLGGAWNSPLHF. CDR3 nucleotide sequence: TGTGCCAGCAGCTCACTGGGTGGGGCGTGGAATTCACCCCTCCACTTT. The variable domain in full, completed from reference TRBV7-2 and TRBJ1-6, reads GAGVSQSPSNKVTEKGKDVELRCDPISGHTALYWYRQSLGQGLEFLIYFQGNSAPDKSGLPSDRFSAERTGGSVSTLTIQRTQQEDSAVYLCASSSLGGAWNSPLHFGNGTRLTVT.

This sequence joins TRBV5-6 and TRBJ1-2; no definite D call. Germline V gene data show CDR1 as SGHDT and CDR2 as YYEEEE. The V and J ends lost 0 bases and 2 bases respectively, with 8 bases between them. CDR3 size: 14 residues. The CDR3 reads CASSLGTLNYGYTF. The CDR3 DNA reads TGTGCCAGCAGCTTGGGAACATTGAACTATGGCTACACCTTC.

At least ten counts were recorded for this clonotype. The rearrangement uses TRBV6-1 and TRBJ2-7, with 10 bases that match TRBD2. Trimming took 1 base from V and 1 from J; bases not matched to a gene: 7. The length of the CDR3 is 17 residues. The germline V gene encodes CDR1 MNHNS and CDR2 SASEGT. The CDR3 loop is CASSEGTSGIQSYEQYF. The CDR3 coding sequence is TGTGCCAGCAGTGAAGGGACTAGCGGCATTCAATCCTACGAGCAGTACTTC.

This clonotype was detected many times. The rearrangement joins TRBV6-1 to TRBJ2-7, with a tentative D call TRBD2 (5 bases). There are 12 residues in the CDR3. Germline CDR1 and CDR2: MNHNS and SASEGT. V was pared by 5 bases and J by 5 bases, with 10 bases between. CDR3 DNA sequence: TGTGCCAGCAGTTATACGGGAAACGAGCAGTACTTC. It is translated as CASSYTGNEQYF.

This clonotype was seen at least ten times. The chain recombines TRBV24-1 with TRBJ2-2, with D perhaps being TRBD1 or TRBD2 (6 bases each). Germline CDR1 KGHDR, CDR2 SFDVKD. V was shortened by 4 bases and J by 8 bases, with 13 bases between the two germline ends. The CDR3 spans 14 residues. The CDR3 sequence: CATSDPGAAGELFF. CDR3 coding DNA: TGTGCCACCAGTGACCCGGGGGCGGCAGGGGAGCTGTTTTTT.

Ten or more counts support this clonotype. This chain uses TRBV11-1 with TRBJ2-1, with D possibly being TRBD2 (7 bases). V gave up 1 base and J gave up 1 base, with 14 bases separating them. CDR3 size: 17 residues. Germline V gene lookup returns CDR1 SGHAT and CDR2 FQDESV (reference sequence). The CDR3 region has the DNA TGTGCCAGCAGCTTAGGGTGGGGGGGCCCATCCTACAATGAGCAGTTCTTC. As protein: CASSLGWGGPSYNEQFF.

V is TRBV3-1 and J is TRBJ2-1; 15 bases align to TRBD2. The CDR3 loop spans 17 amino acids. V lost 1 base and J lost 7; bases outside the gene matches: 5. Germline V gene lookup returns CDR1 LGHDT and CDR2 YNNKEL (reference sequence). The CDR3: CASSQVQGTSGRNEQFF. CDR3 nucleotide sequence: TGTGCCAGCAGCCAAGTACAAGGGACTAGCGGGAGGAATGAGCAGTTCTTC.

This clonotype was found many times. The rearrangement uses TRBV6-1 and TRBJ2-5; the D is unclear. CDR1 MNHNS and CDR2 SASEGT come from the germline V gene. With 2 bases removed from V and 2 bases from J, the gap between germline ends came to 12 bases. This CDR3 is 15 amino acids long. CDR3 sequence: CASSEQVGFQETQYF. CDR3 bases: TGTGCCAGCAGTGAACAGGTGGGATTTCAAGAGACCCAGTACTTC.